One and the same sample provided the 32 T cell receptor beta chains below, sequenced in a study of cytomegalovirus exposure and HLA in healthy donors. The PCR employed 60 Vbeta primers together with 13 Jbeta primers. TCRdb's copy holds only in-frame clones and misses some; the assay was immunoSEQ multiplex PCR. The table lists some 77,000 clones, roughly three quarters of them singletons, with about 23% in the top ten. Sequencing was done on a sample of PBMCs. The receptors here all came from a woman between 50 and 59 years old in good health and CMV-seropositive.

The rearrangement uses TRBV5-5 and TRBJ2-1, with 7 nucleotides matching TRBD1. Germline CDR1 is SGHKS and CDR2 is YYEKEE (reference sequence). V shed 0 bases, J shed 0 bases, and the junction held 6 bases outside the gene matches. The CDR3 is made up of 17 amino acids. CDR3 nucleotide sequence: TGTGCCAGCAGCTTGGGAGGGGGCAAACCCTCCTACAATGAGCAGTTCTTC. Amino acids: CASSLGGGKPSYNEQFF.

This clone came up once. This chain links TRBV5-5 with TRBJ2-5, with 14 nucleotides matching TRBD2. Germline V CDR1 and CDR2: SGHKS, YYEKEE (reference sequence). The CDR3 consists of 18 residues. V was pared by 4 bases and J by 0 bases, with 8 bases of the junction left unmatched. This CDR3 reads CASSRLAGGATNQETQYF. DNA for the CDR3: TGTGCCAGCAGCCGACTAGCGGGGGGGGCCACCAACCAAGAGACCCAGTACTTC.

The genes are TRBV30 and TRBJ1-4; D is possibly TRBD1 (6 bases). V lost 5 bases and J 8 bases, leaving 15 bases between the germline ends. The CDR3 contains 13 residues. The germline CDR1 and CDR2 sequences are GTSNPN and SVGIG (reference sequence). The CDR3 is CAWGGALGEKLFF. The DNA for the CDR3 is TGTGCCTGGGGGGGGGCCCTTGGGGAAAAACTGTTTTTT.

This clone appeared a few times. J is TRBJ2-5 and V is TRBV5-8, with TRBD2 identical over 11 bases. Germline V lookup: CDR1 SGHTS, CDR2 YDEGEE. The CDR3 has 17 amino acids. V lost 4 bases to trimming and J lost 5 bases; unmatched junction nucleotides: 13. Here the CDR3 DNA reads TGTGCCAGCAGCCAAGGCACTAGCGGGAGCGCCGGGGAGACCCAGTACTTC. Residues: CASSQGTSGSAGETQYF.

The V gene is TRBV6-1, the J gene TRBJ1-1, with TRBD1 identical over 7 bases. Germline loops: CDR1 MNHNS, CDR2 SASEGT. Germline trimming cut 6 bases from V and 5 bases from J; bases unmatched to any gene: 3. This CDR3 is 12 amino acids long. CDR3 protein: CASRRQGTEAFF. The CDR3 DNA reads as TGTGCCAGCAGGAGACAGGGAACTGAAGCTTTCTTT.

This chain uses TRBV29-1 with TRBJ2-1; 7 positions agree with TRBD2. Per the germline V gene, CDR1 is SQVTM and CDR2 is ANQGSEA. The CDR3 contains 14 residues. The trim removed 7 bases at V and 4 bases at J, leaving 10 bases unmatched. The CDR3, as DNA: TGCAGCGCATCTCCGCTAGCGGTGTACAATGAGCAGTTCTTC. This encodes CSASPLAVYNEQFF.

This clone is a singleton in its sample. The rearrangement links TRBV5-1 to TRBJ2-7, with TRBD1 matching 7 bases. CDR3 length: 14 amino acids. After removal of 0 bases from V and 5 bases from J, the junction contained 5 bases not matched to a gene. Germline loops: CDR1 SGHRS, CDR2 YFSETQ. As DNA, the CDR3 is TGCGCCAGCAGCTTGGAGACAGGGTGGGACGAGCAGTACTTC. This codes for CASSLETGWDEQYF.

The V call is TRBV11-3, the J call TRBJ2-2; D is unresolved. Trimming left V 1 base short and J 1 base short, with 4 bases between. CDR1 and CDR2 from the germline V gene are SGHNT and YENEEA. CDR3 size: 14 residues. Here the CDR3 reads CASSLAWNTGELFF. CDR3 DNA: TGTGCCAGCAGCTTAGCGTGGAACACCGGGGAGCTGTTTTTT.

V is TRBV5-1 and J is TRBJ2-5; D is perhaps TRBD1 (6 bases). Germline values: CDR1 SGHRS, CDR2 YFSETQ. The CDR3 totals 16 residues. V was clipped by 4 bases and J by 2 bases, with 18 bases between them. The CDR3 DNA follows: TGCGCCAGCAGCCCGGGGAAGTCAGGGGTTCAAGAGACCCAGTACTTC. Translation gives CASSPGKSGVQETQYF.

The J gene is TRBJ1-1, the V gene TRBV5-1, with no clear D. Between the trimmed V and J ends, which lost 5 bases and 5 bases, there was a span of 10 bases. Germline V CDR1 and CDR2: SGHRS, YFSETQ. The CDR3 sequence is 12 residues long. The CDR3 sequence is CASRNHGTEAFF. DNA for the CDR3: TGCGCCAGCAGAAATCACGGGACTGAAGCTTTCTTT.

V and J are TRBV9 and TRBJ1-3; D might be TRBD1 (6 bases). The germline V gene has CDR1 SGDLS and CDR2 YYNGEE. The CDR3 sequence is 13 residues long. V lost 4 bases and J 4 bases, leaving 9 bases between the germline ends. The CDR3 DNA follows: TGTGCCAGCAGCACAGGACAGGGAAACACCATATATTTT. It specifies CASSTGQGNTIYF.

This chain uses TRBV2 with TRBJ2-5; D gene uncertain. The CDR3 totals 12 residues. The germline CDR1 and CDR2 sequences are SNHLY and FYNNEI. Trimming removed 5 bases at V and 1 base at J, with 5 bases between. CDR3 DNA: TGTGCCAGCAGTCCCCTCCAAGAGACCCAGTACTTC. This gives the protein CASSPLQETQYF.

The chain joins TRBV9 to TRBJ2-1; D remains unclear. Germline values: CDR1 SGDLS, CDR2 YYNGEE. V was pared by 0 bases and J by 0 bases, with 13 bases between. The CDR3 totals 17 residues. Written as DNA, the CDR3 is TGTGCCAGCAGCGTAGTAAGCAGCGTTTACTCCTACAATGAGCAGTTCTTC. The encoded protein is CASSVVSSVYSYNEQFF.

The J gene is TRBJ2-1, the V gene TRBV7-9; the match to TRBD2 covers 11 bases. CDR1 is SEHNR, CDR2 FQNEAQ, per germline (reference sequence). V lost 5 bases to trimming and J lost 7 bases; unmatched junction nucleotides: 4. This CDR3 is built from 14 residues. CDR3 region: CASSGLAGLNEQFF. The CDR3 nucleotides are TGTGCCAGCAGCGGACTAGCGGGCCTTAATGAGCAGTTCTTC.

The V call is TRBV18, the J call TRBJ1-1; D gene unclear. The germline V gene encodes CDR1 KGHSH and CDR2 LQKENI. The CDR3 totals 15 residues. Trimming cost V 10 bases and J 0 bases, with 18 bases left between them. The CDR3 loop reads CATRLSERMNTEAFF. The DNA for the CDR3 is TGTGCCACCCGCCTTAGCGAACGCATGAACACTGAAGCTTTCTTT.

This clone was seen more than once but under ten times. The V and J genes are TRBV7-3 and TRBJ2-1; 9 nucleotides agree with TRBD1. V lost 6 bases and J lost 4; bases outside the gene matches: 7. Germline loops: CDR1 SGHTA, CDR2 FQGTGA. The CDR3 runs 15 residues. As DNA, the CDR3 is TGTGCCAGCAGACCGACAGGGGGAGAGTACAATGAGCAGTTCTTC. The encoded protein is CASRPTGGEYNEQFF.

CDR3 region: CASSSRSGSRYNEQFF. The CDR3 DNA follows: TGTGCCAGCAGTTCCCGTAGCGGGAGTAGATACAATGAGCAGTTCTTC. The chain has TRBV27 and TRBJ2-1; TRBD2 matches 9 bases. Germline CDR1 reads MNHEY; CDR2 reads SMNVEV (reference sequence). Trimming removed 4 bases from V and 4 bases from J; junction bases left unmatched: 8. This CDR3 spans 16 amino acids.

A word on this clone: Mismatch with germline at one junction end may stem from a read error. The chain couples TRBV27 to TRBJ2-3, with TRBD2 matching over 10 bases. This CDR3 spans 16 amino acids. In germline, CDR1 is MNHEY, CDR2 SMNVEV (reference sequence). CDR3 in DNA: TGTGTCAGCAGTTTACGGGAGAGCGGGAGGGCTGGTACGCAGTATTTT. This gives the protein CVSSLRESGRAGTQYF.

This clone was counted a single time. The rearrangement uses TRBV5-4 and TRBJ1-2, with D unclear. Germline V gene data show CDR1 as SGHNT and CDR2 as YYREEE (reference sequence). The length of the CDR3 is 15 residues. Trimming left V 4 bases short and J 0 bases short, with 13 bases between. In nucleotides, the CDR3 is TGTGCCAGCAGCCCGGCAGGCTTAGCTAACTATGGCTACACCTTC. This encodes CASSPAGLANYGYTF.

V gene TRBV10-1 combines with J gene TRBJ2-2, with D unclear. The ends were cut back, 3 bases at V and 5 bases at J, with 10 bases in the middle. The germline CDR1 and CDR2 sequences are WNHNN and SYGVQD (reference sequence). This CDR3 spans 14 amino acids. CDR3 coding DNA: TGCGCCAGCAGTGATCCGGGTGGAACCGGGGAGCTGTTTTTT. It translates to CASSDPGGTGELFF.

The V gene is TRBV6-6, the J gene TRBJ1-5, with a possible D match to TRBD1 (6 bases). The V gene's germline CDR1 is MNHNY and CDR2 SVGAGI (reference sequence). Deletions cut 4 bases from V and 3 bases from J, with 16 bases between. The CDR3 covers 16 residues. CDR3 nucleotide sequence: TGTGCCAGCAGTTCCCCCGGCAGGGGCAACAATCAGCCCCAGCATTTT. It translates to CASSSPGRGNNQPQHF.

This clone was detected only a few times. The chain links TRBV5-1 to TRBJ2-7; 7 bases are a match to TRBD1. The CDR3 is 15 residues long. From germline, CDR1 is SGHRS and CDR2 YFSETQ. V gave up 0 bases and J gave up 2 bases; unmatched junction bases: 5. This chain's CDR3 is CASSLGTGVPYEQYV. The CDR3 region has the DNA TGCGCCAGCAGCTTGGGCACAGGGGTACCCTACGAGCAGTACGTC.

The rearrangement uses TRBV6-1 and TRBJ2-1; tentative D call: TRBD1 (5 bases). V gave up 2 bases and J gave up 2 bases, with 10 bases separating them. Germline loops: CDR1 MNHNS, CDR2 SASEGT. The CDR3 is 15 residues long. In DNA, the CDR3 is TGTGCCAGCAGTGAAAGGGGTCCACCCTACAATGAGCAGTTCTTC. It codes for CASSERGPPYNEQFF.

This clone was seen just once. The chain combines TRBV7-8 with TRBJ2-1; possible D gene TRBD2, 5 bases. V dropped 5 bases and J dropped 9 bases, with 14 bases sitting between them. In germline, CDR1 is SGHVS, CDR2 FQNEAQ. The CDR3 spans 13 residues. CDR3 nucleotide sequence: TGTGCCAGCAGCCCACCTTTCGGGGTTGAGCAGTTCTTC. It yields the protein CASSPPFGVEQFF.

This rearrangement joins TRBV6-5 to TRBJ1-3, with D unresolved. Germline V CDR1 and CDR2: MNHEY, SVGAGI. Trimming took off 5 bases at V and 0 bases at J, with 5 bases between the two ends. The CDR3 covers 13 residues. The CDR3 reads CASSQFSGNTIYF. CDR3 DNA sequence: TGTGCCAGCAGTCAGTTCTCTGGAAACACCATATATTTT.

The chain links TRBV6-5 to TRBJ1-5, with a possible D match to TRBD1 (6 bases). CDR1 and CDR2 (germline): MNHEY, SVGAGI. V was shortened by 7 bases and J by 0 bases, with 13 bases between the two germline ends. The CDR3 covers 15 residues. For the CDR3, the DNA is TGTGCCAGCATCCGGGACACGGATAGCAATCAGCCCCAGCATTTT. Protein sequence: CASIRDTDSNQPQHF.

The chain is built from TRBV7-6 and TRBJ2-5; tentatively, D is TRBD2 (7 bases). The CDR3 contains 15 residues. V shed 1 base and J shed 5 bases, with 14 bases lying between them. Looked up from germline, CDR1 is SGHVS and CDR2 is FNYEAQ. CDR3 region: CASSLVRGAGETQYF. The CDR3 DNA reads TGTGCCAGCAGCTTAGTACGGGGGGCTGGGGAGACCCAGTACTTC.

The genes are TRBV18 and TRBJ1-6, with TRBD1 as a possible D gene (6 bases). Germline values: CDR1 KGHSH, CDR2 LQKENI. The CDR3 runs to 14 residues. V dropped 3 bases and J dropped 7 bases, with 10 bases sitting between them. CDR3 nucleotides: TGTGCCAGCTCACCCGACAGGATCAATTCACCCCTCCACTTT. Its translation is CASSPDRINSPLHF.

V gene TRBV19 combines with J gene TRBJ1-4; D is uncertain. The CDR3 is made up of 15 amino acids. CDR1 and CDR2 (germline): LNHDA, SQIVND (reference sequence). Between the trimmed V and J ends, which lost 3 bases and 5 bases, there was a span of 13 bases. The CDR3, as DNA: TGTGCCAGTAGTATGGCGACCGTGAGGAATGAAAAACTGTTTTTT. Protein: CASSMATVRNEKLFF.

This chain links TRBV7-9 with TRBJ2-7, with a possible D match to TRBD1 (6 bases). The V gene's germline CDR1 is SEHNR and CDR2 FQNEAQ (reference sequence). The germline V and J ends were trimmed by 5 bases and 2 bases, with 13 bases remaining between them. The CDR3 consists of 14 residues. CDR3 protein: CASSVARDTYEQYF. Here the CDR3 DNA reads TGTGCCAGCAGCGTGGCCCGGGACACCTACGAGCAGTACTTC.

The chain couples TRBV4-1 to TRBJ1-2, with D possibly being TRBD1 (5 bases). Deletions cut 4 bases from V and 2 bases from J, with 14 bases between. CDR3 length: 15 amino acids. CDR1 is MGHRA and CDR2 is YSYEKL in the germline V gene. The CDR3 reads CASSPFLAGNYGYTF. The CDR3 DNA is TGCGCCAGCAGCCCATTTTTGGCAGGGAACTATGGCTACACCTTC.

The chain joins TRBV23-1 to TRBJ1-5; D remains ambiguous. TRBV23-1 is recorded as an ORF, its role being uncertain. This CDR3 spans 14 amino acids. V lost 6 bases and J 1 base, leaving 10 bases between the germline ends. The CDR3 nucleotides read TGCGCCAGCAGCCTTAACAGAAGCAATCAGCCCCAGCATTTT. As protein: CASSLNRSNQPQHF.